This T cell receptor beta chain is from a study of identical twins. Study outcomes and limitations: Weaker excess twin sharing was observed in beta out-of-frame sequences. Modelling underestimated the level of out-of-frame TCR alpha sharing observed in monozygotic twins.

TCRdb reprocessed the 5' RACE reads with MiXCR, giving one entry per CDR3 protein. The sample holds 200,000 to 300,000 distinct CDR3 sequences, 10% seen once. On this clonotype itself: Its target is unknown.

This clonotype was sampled from a man between 45 and 60 years old in good health. Source material: memory T cells sorted from blood.

The CDR3 DNA reads as TGCAGTGCTAGCGGAGCGGGGGGTAACCAAGAGACCCAGTACTTC. Translated: CSASGAGGNQETQYF. V is TRBV20-1 and J is TRBJ2-5; 9 bases agree with TRBD2. Unmatched junction bases numbered 5, after V lost 3 bases and J lost 0 bases. The V gene's germline CDR1 is DFQATT and CDR2 SNEGSKA (reference sequence). CDR3 length: 15 residues.